This TCR beta chain was found in a study of blood T cells in healthy people across ages. Overall study: With template switching, about one barcoded beta molecule was captured per two T cells. Overall study findings and caveats: Nothing was known about donor CMV status, and this possibly confounded expanded clonotype changes.

V trimming: 6 bases; J trimming: 3 bases; junction bases outside the gene matches: 12. This CDR3 is built from 16 residues. CDR1 and CDR2 from the germline V gene are DFQATT and SNEGSKA (reference sequence). The use of a sample-barcoded 5' primer and a J-beta primer mix characterized a second PCR of roughly 7 to 11 cycles. Each sample yielded at least 2.5 million CDR3-containing paired-end reads. Via MiXCR, TCRdb re-called the 5' RACE reads, giving one row per CDR3 protein. The table has approximately 770,000 distinct CDR3 sequences, more than 45% seen once. About this clonotype itself: The antigen remains undetermined.

The TCR was taken from a man in his thirties or forties in good health. V usage is TRBV20-1 and J usage is TRBJ1-1; 11 nucleotides line up with TRBD1. Sequencing input: blood. In DNA, the CDR3 is TGCAGTGCACTGAGGGGACAGGGGGTCAGGGACACTGAAGCTTTCTTT. The encoded protein is CSALRGQGVRDTEAFF.